The rows below give T cell receptor beta chains drawn from one sample of a study of T and B cells in COVID-19 patients. TCRdb re-analysed the multiplex PCR reads in MiXCR, keeping a single row per CDR3 protein. The repertoire holds over 7,000 distinct CDR3 sequences, with about 28% as singletons. The sequenced material came from blood. These receptors were taken from a human donor who had recovered from COVID-19. Each CDR3 is given with its conserved first and last residue. Fields, in order: V gene, J gene, CDR3 protein.

TRBV19	TRBJ1-1	CASSIQGANTEAFF
TRBV2	TRBJ2-2	CASSPSGGRTGELFF
TRBV5-5	TRBJ1-6	CASSLVVGRNSPLHF
TRBV6-2/TRBV6-3	TRBJ1-6	CASDGTGGSYNSPLHF
TRBV5-4	TRBJ2-1	CASSLGGSYQGNEQFF
TRBV4-1	TRBJ2-6	CASSRWERAGSSSGANVLTF
TRBV11-2	TRBJ2-1	CASSLVAGGLDF
TRBV28	TRBJ1-2	CASRIRRANYGYTF
TRBV20-1	TRBJ2-3	CSARPPGLRTDTQYF
TRBV5-6	TRBJ1-4	CASSAGGLGEKLFF
TRBV20-1	TRBJ2-1	CSASRTPEGQFF
TRBV4-2	TRBJ2-7	CASSQATGIGEQYF
TRBV5-1	TRBJ2-3	CASSPGWGQSTDTQYF
TRBV19	TRBJ2-3	CASSRGRAGPSTDTQYF
TRBV14	TRBJ1-3	CASSLGGRPSGNTIYF
TRBV6-5	TRBJ2-3	CASSYSTGYTDTQYF
TRBV18	TRBJ1-3	CASSPSGDFINTIYF
TRBV6-2/TRBV6-3	TRBJ2-7	CASSYVGDEQYF
TRBV19	TRBJ1-5	CASSMYYLSNQPQHF
TRBV5-4	TRBJ1-2	CASSSFSGFYGYTF
TRBV6-1	TRBJ1-4	CASRAGTREKGVNEKLFF
TRBV6-4	TRBJ1-2	CASSDGTGLSGYTF
TRBV6-2/TRBV6-3	TRBJ1-2	CASRPSRVGADGYTF
TRBV15	TRBJ2-7	CATSRDRGSYEQYF
TRBV28	TRBJ2-3	CASSYTSGTTTDTQYF
TRBV15	TRBJ1-1	CATSSRGGLNTEAFF
TRBV10-3	TRBJ2-5	CAISGTSGGQETQYF
TRBV6-2/TRBV6-3	TRBJ1-5	CASSIHPRQENQPQHF
TRBV7-9	TRBJ2-3	CASRWRSTDTQYF
TRBV6-5	TRBJ2-3	CAISRTGVGTDTQYF
TRBV7-9	TRBJ2-3	CASSLVSGLAGGQDTQYF
TRBV27	TRBJ2-3	CASSSGLAYTDTQYF
TRBV7-2	TRBJ1-1	CASSLETTVNTEAFF
TRBV7-9	TRBJ2-7	CASSFAHQSYEQYF
TRBV13	TRBJ1-2	CASSLSDSFYGYTF
TRBV6-2/TRBV6-3	TRBJ2-3	CASSRSSWEADTQYF
TRBV29-1	TRBJ1-2	CSVELSGAGYTF
TRBV18	TRBJ1-1	CASSPDRGEAFF
TRBV6-2/TRBV6-3	TRBJ1-5	CASSPFGPRLTFDQPQHF
TRBV12-3/TRBV12-4	TRBJ2-2	CASSFRTENTGELFF
TRBV29-1	TRBJ2-3	CSVGKGGDTQYF
TRBV6-6	TRBJ2-5	CASSSPGQQTETQYF
TRBV15	TRBJ2-3	CATSRARGSGDTQYF
TRBV15	TRBJ2-2	CATRDKRGGRGELFF
TRBV4-3	TRBJ2-3	CASSPSGTQYF
TRBV19	TRBJ2-6	CASSKDSGANVLTF
TRBV6-4	TRBJ2-1	CAISESGEGYNEQFF